This TCR beta chain was observed in a study of radiation and T cells in renal cell carcinoma (dated by TCRdb to 2020 to 2021). Describing the broader study: Samples came from a clinical trial, in which primary renal cell carcinomas received 15 Gy stereotactic body radiation therapy followed by nephrectomy 4 weeks later. In total, some 50 samples, comprising 26 tumors and about 27 peripheral blood samples, were subjected to TCR beta sequencing. A total of roughly 3,900,000 unique CDR3 nucleotide sequences, encoding roughly 2.7 million unique CDR3 amino acid sequences, were found across all 50 or so samples. What the work shows at the level of the full study, not this receptor alone: Because pretreatment tumor biopsies were not available, the study could not determine whether clonotypes were already present within the tumor at baseline. Because the trial had a single-armed design, the trial could not examine how radiation dose or scheduling affected the TCR repertoire. An increase in top tumor clonotypes in blood was observed from baseline to 2 weeks post-radiation, followed by contraction by 4 weeks, which was taken to suggest transient expansion of tumor-resident clones. Dynamics of the blood repertoire were not tracked past 4 weeks after treatment.

For CDR1 and CDR2, the germline V gene (reference sequence) lists LNHDA and SQIVND. CDR3 length: 15 amino acids, cysteine to phenylalanine. Only CDR3 DNA is held: 45 bases, read in frame from base 1. A distance of 14 bases separates the germline ends of V and J, which lose 6 bases and 0 bases respectively. Following the manufacturer's recommendations, the immunoSEQ kit was used to generate TCR beta libraries from genomic DNA. For library preparation, a first multiplex PCR was performed with proprietary primers, followed by a second PCR in which unique barcodes were added, and bead cleanups were performed after each round. A positive control reaction and a negative control reaction, both provided in the kit, were run with every batch of samples. The final libraries were assessed on an Agilent 4200 TapeStation D1000 ScreenTape, pooled by volume, and quantified by qPCR. An Illumina NextSeq500 fitted with a MidOutput 150-cycle cartridge performed the sequencing, running 156 Read1 cycles and 15 Index1 cycles with the kit's custom primers. The pooled library was loaded at 0.75 to 1 pM, and about 20% PhiX control was spiked in. In the authors' own workflow: Vendor-processed data were analyzed in R, with a clonotype defined as all T cells sharing the same CDR3 nucleotide sequence. For clone abundance analyses, frequencies were normalized to the 10,000 most abundant clones in each sample. Public T cell clones, which averaged fewer than five per sample, were removed prior to analysis. An abundance difference of at least 32-fold between compartments was the criterion for calling clonotypes tumor-enriched or baseline blood-enriched. A beta-binomial differential abundance model was used to identify clonotypes that were expanded or contracted between blood time points. The Baroni-Urbani and Buser coefficient was used to measure tumor-blood repertoire similarity, and groups were compared with two-tailed Wilcoxon tests in R. The clones in this table, taken by TCRdb from immuneACCESS, are in-frame only. Not every clone is retained; where verified, under half of the shortfall comes from an unresolved V gene, and the cause of the rest is unknown. V, J and clone size are those of that table, while D and trimming were read from the DNA. The sample table holds 150,000 to 160,000 clones, of which about 91% were seen once. The ten largest clones capture approximately 12% of the sample.

With regard to this clone: Its antigen remains unidentified. Per-base qualities were not stored, and no clone one base away is much larger.

Interpreted using the paper, the time point label stands for: blood 2 weeks post-SBRT. Per the publication, the treatment or condition label means: 15 Gy SBRT to primary tumor, nephrectomy 4 weeks later. To track tumor-enriched clonotypes, serial peripheral blood was sampled from radiation-treated patients at baseline and at 2 weeks and 4 weeks after SBRT. Every patient had renal cell carcinoma of clear cell pathology. Genomic DNA for TCR sequencing was prepared using the QIAamp DNA Blood Mini Kit (Qiagen). The analyses included only samples that passed all quality control checks. The sequence derives from a woman between 45 and 65 years old with renal cell carcinoma. Recombination connected TRBV19 to TRBJ1-1; no D gene is confidently identified. The specimen was blood, collected from a patient whose treatment included radiotherapy and nephrectomy. DNA sequence: TGTGCCAGTAGAAGCTTGGTCCTCATGAACACTGAAGCTTTCTTT. Its protein is CASRSLVLMNTEAFF. When the CDR3 is completed using the reference TRBV19 and TRBJ1-1 genes on either side, the full variable domain is DGGITQSPKYLFRKEGQNVTLSCEQNLNHDAMYWYRQDPGQGLRLIYYSQIVNDFQKGDIAEGYSVSREKKESFPLTVTSAQKNPTAFYLCASRSLVLMNTEAFFGQGTRLTVV.